Presented here are 20 T cell receptor beta chains from one specimen sequenced in a study of blood T cell repertoires in COVID-19. TCRdb's table, derived via immunoSEQ multiplex PCR, lists solely in-frame clones and lacks some. The sample gives 93,000 or so clones, more than 80% of which show up once; more than 10% is in the top ten. The sequenced material came from peripheral blood. These receptors were collected from a human donor in a cohort sampled during active COVID-19.

The V gene is TRBV18, the J gene TRBJ2-1; 11 positions match TRBD2. This CDR3 region has 16 residues. The V gene end was trimmed by 3 bases and the J gene end by 9 bases; junction bases not matched to a gene: 10. Germline-derived CDR1 and CDR2 are KGHSH and LQKENI. The CDR3 sequence is CASSPKTSGVSSEQFF. The CDR3 nucleotides are TGTGCCAGCTCACCCAAGACTAGCGGGGTTTCTAGTGAGCAGTTCTTC.

The chain joins TRBV7-8 to TRBJ2-3, with TRBD2 identical over 10 bases. V shed 0 bases and J 1 base; nucleotides not matched to a gene: 7. Germline CDR1 is SGHVS and CDR2 is FQNEAQ. The CDR3 is 18 residues long. CDR3 sequence: CASSLAAGGPGGTDTQYF. Written as DNA, the CDR3 is TGTGCCAGCAGCTTAGCAGCGGGGGGGCCAGGTGGCACAGATACGCAGTATTTT.

The chain combines TRBV11-2 with TRBJ2-1; tentative D call: TRBD2 (6 bases). Trimming took off 2 bases at V and 2 bases at J, with 10 bases between the two ends. Germline V gives CDR1 SGHAT, CDR2 FQNNGV. The CDR3 covers 15 residues. The CDR3 reads CASSLSGGAYNEQFF. The CDR3 nucleotides are TGTGCCAGCAGCTTATCCGGGGGAGCCTACAATGAGCAGTTCTTC.

The rearrangement links TRBV7-9 to TRBJ2-2; TRBD1 matches 9 bases. Germline CDR1 SEHNR, CDR2 FQNEAQ (reference sequence). With 5 bases clipped from V and 4 bases from J, the junction kept 14 bases outside the gene matches. The CDR3 totals 18 residues. CDR3 amino acids: CASSRAGQGIVGTGELFF. The CDR3 nucleotides read TGTGCCAGCAGCCGAGCTGGACAGGGGATTGTGGGCACCGGGGAGCTGTTTTTT.

The V call is TRBV6-2 or TRBV6-3, the J call TRBJ2-2; 9 nucleotides agree with TRBD2. Per the germline V gene, CDR1 is MNHEY and CDR2 is SVGEGT. The trim removed 2 bases at V and 4 bases at J, leaving 8 bases unmatched. The CDR3 contains 17 residues. The CDR3 DNA follows: TGTGCCAGCAGTTACAAGGGACTAGCCCGCGGCACCGGGGAGCTGTTTTTT. Translation gives CASSYKGLARGTGELFF.

V and J are TRBV19 and TRBJ2-3; TRBD2 matches 10 bases. CDR3 length: 16 residues. Germline values: CDR1 LNHDA, CDR2 SQIVND (reference sequence). The junction had 8 bases not matched to a gene; V was cut back by 2 bases and J by 6 bases. In nucleotides, the CDR3 is TGTGCCAGTAGTATACTTCCAGCGGGGGGGCCTGATACGCAGTATTTT. Its protein is CASSILPAGGPDTQYF.

The chain employs TRBV6-5 and TRBJ2-7, with a tentative D call TRBD2 (6 bases). This CDR3 comprises 15 residues. The germline V gene encodes CDR1 MNHEY and CDR2 SVGAGI. V was trimmed by 2 bases and J by 5 bases, leaving 16 bases between them. The CDR3 nucleotides are TGTGCCAGCAGTTACGAGGGACTCCCGTCTGACGAGCAGTACTTC. It yields the protein CASSYEGLPSDEQYF.

The chain has TRBV19 and TRBJ1-3; D is unclear. Germline CDR1 is LNHDA and CDR2 is SQIVND (reference sequence). The CDR3 runs to 12 residues. V was pared by 1 base and J by 14 bases, with 12 bases between. The CDR3 region has the DNA TGTGCCAGTAGTATAGGAAGCGGTATACTATATTTT. Amino acid sequence: CASSIGSGILYF.

The genes are TRBV5-5 and TRBJ1-1; no clear D gene. V was cut by 5 bases and J by 1 base, with 12 bases left in between. CDR1 is SGHKS, CDR2 YYEKEE, per germline (reference sequence). The CDR3 runs 14 residues. The CDR3 DNA is TGTGCCAGCAGGTCGGTCGGTGGGAACACTGAAGCTTTCTTT. As protein: CASRSVGGNTEAFF.

This chain links TRBV12-3 or TRBV12-4 with TRBJ2-7, with 7 bases that match TRBD2. V shed 6 bases, J shed 5 bases, and the junction held 7 bases outside the gene matches. This CDR3 comprises 13 residues. The CDR3 region is CASSPIRGDEQYF. CDR3 bases: TGTGCCAGCAGCCCAATCCGGGGGGACGAGCAGTACTTC.

The chain couples TRBV2 to TRBJ2-3, with 9 nucleotides matching TRBD1. Per the germline V gene, CDR1 is SNHLY and CDR2 is FYNNEI. This CDR3 spans 14 amino acids. J lost 5 bases, V lost 7 bases, and 7 bases had no gene match. The CDR3 region is CASNPDRGGDTQYF. The CDR3 region has the DNA TGTGCCAGCAACCCGGACAGGGGTGGAGATACGCAGTATTTT.

This chain connects TRBV10-3 to TRBJ2-5; 11 nucleotides align to TRBD2. Unmatched junction bases numbered 19, after V lost 4 bases and J lost 6 bases. Germline CDR1 is ENHRY and CDR2 is SYGVKD. The CDR3 loop spans 19 amino acids. The CDR3, as DNA: TGTGCCATCAGTGGGGTGGATAGCGGGGGGGCCCCGTTTGTGAAGACCCAGTACTTC. It codes for CAISGVDSGGAPFVKTQYF.

This sequence joins TRBV2 and TRBJ2-7; TRBD2 aligns across 7 bases. V gave up 6 bases and J gave up 4 bases; unmatched junction bases: 9. Germline V gene data show CDR1 as SNHLY and CDR2 as FYNNEI. CDR3 length: 14 amino acids. For the CDR3, the DNA is TGTGCCAGCAGCCTGGGGCGGGGGAAGTACGAGCAGTACTTC. Protein: CASSLGRGKYEQYF.

The gene calls are TRBV7-9 and TRBJ1-2, with D perhaps matching TRBD1 (5 bases). Trimming took off 1 base at V and 10 bases at J, with 16 bases between the two ends. The V gene's germline CDR1 is SEHNR and CDR2 FQNEAQ (reference sequence). CDR3 length: 14 residues. The CDR3 region is CASSLEWGGSDYTF. CDR3 sequence (DNA): TGTGCCAGCAGCTTAGAATGGGGGGGATCCGACTACACCTTC.

The chain recombines TRBV7-9 with TRBJ1-5, with 7 bases lining up with TRBD1. CDR3 length: 14 residues. Germline V lookup: CDR1 SEHNR, CDR2 FQNEAQ (reference sequence). The V gene end was trimmed by 7 bases and the J gene end by 4 bases; junction bases not matched to a gene: 7. Written as DNA, the CDR3 is TGTGCCAGCACCCCGGTGACAGGGAATCAGCCCCAGCATTTT. It translates to CASTPVTGNQPQHF.

The V call is TRBV12-5, the J call TRBJ2-5; a possible D gene is TRBD1 (7 bases). Trimming left V 5 bases short and J 2 bases short, with 15 bases between. Germline CDR1 is LGHNT and CDR2 is FRNRAP. This CDR3 is built from 15 residues. The CDR3 loop is CASGPPAGGQETQYF. The DNA of the CDR3 is TGTGCTAGTGGTCCGCCGGCAGGGGGGCAAGAGACCCAGTACTTC.

J is TRBJ2-4 and V is TRBV4-1; a possible D gene is TRBD1 (5 bases). V was trimmed by 4 bases and J by 1 base, leaving 17 bases between them. CDR3 length: 17 amino acids. Germline lookup yields CDR1 MGHRA and CDR2 YSYEKL. CDR3 nucleotides: TGCGCCAGCAGCCGTCTCACAGGCGCGTGGGCCAAAAACATTCAGTACTTC. This sequence encodes CASSRLTGAWAKNIQYF.

This clone appeared a single time. The V gene is TRBV4-1, the J gene TRBJ2-7, with D possibly TRBD1 on 6 matching bases. V lost 4 bases, J lost 0 bases, and 13 bases lay in between. Germline assignment: CDR1 MGHRA and CDR2 YSYEKL. This CDR3 spans 15 amino acids. CDR3 coding DNA: TGCGCCAGCAGCCCCCTGGGGGCGAGCTCCTACGAGCAGTACTTC. Amino acids: CASSPLGASSYEQYF.

The chain employs TRBV11-2 and TRBJ2-7; TRBD2 matches 14 bases. The CDR3 totals 17 residues. CDR1 is SGHAT and CDR2 is FQNNGV in the germline V gene. V was pared by 5 bases and J by 0 bases, with 6 bases of the junction left unmatched. The CDR3, as DNA: TGTGCCAGCAGCCCCTGGACTAGCGGGGGGAGCTCCTACGAGCAGTACTTC. Amino acid sequence: CASSPWTSGGSSYEQYF.

The chain couples TRBV27 to TRBJ2-1; a weak D match, TRBD2 (6 bases). Trimming left V 2 bases short and J 7 bases short, with 9 bases between. Germline V gene data show CDR1 as MNHEY and CDR2 as SMNVEV (reference sequence). The length of the CDR3 is 13 residues. The CDR3 is CASSLRGGNEQFF. The CDR3 bases are TGTGCCAGCAGTTTAAGGGGAGGAAATGAGCAGTTCTTC.